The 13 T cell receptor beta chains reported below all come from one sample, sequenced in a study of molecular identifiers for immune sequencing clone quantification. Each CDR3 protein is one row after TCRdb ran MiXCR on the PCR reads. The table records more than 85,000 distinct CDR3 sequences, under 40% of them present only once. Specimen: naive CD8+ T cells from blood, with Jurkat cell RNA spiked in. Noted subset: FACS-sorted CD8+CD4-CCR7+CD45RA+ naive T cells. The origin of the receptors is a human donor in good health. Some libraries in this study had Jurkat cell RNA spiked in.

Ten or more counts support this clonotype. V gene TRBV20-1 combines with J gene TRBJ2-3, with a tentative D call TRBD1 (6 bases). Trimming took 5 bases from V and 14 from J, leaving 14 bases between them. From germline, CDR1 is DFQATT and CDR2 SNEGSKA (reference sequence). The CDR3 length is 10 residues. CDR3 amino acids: CSAGTGIWYF. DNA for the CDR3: TGCAGTGCTGGCACAGGGATTTGGTATTTT.

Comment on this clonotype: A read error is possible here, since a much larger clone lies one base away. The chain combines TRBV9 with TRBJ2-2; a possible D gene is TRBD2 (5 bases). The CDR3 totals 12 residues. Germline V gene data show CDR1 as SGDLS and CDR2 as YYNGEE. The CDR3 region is CASSSNTGELVF. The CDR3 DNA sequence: TGTGCCAGCTCGTCGAACACCGGGGAGCTGGTTTTT.

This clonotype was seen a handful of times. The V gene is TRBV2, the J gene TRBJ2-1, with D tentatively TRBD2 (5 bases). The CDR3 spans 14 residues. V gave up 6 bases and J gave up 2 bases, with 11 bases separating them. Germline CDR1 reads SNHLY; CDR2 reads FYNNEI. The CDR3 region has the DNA TGTGCCAGCAGAACTTTGAGGGCCTACAATGAGCAGTTCTTC. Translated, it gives CASRTLRAYNEQFF.

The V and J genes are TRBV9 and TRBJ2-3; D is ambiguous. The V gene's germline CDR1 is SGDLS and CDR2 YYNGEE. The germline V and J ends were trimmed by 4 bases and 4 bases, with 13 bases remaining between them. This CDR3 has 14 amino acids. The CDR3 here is CASSLVSTPDTQYF. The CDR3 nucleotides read TGTGCCAGCAGCTTAGTATCCACCCCAGATACGCAGTATTTT.

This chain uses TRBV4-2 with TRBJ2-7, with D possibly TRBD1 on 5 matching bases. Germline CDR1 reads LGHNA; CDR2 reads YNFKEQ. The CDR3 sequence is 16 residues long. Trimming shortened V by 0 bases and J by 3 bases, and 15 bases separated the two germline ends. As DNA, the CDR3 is TGTGCCAGCAGCCAAGATCTAGGCAGGGAAATCTACGAGCAGTACTTC. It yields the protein CASSQDLGREIYEQYF.

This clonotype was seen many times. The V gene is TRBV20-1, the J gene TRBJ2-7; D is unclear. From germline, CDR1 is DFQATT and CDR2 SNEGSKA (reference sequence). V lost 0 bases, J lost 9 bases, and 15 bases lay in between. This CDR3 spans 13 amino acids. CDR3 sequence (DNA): TGCAGTGCTAGAGACCCGGGTAGCCTAGGGCAGTACTTC. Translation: CSARDPGSLGQYF.

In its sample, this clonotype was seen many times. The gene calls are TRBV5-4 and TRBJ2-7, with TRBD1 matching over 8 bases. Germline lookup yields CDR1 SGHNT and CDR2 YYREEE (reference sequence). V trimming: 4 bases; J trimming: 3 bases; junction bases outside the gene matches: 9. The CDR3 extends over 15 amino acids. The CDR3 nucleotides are TGTGCCAGCAGCCCCGGACAGGGAGCCTACTACGAGCAGTACTTC. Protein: CASSPGQGAYYEQYF. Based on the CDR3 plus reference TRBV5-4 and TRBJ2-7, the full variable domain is ETGVTQSPTHLIKTRGQQVTLRCSSQSGHNTVSWYQQALGQGPQFIFQYYREEENGRGNFPPRFSGLQFPNYSSELNVNALELDDSALYLCASSPGQGAYYEQYFGPGTRLTVT.

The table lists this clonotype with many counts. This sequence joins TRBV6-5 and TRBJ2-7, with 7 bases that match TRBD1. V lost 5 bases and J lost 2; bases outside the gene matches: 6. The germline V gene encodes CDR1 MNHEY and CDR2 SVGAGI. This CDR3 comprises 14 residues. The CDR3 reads CASSKQQGTYEQYF. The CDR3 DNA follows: TGTGCCAGCAGTAAGCAACAGGGGACCTACGAGCAGTACTTC.

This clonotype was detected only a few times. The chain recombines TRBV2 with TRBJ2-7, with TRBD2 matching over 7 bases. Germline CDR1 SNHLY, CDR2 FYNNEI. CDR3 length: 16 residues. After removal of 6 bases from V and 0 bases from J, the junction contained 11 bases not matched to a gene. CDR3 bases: TGTGCCAGCAGCGAAAGCCGACTAGCCATCTCCTACGAGCAGTACTTC. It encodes CASSESRLAISYEQYF.

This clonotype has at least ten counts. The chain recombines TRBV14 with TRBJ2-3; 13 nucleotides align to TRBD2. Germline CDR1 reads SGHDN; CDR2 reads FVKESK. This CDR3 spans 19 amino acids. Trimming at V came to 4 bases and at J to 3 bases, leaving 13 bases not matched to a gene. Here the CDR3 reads CASSLGLAGEGFWTDTQYF. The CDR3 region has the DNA TGTGCCAGCAGCCTCGGACTAGCGGGAGAAGGCTTCTGGACAGATACGCAGTATTTT.

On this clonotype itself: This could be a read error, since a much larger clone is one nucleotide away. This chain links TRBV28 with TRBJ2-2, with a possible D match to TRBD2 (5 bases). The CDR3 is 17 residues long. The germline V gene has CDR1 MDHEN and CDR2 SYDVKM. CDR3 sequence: CASSNSPGGWNTGELVF. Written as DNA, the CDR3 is TGTGCCAGCAGTAATTCCCCGGGCGGGTGGAACACCGGGGAGCTGGTTTTT.

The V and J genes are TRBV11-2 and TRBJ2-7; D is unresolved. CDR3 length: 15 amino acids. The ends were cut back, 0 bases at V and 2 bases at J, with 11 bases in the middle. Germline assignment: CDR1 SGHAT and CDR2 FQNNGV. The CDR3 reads CASSLEGKVTYEQYF. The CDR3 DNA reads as TGTGCCAGCAGCTTAGAAGGGAAGGTTACCTACGAGCAGTACTTC.

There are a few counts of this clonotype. The CDR3 DNA follows: TGCGCCAGCAGCCAAGATGGACAGACCCAAGAGACCCAGTACTTC. Translating gives CASSQDGQTQETQYF. The chain links TRBV4-3 to TRBJ2-5; D is possibly TRBD1 (6 bases). This CDR3 is 15 amino acids long. Germline V gene lookup returns CDR1 LGHNA and CDR2 YSLEER. Trimming left V 0 bases short and J 1 base short, with 9 bases between.